The next 2 T cell receptor beta chains were all read from a single sample in a study of radiation and T cells in renal cell carcinoma. Data came from immunoSEQ multiplex PCR; TCRdb stores just in-frame clones and leaves some out. The table records about 130,000 clones, roughly 84% of them present only once. As for time point: baseline pretreatment blood. Treatment meaning: 15 Gy SBRT to primary tumor, nephrectomy 4 weeks later. The source was blood, collected from a patient whose treatment included radiotherapy and nephrectomy. All receptors come from a woman aged 45-60 years with renal cell carcinoma.

The rearrangement links TRBV19 to TRBJ1-2, with D perhaps matching TRBD1 (6 bases). Germline V gene lookup returns CDR1 LNHDA and CDR2 SQIVND (reference sequence). The CDR3 length is 14 residues. V was cut by 7 bases and J by 9 bases, with 21 bases left in between. The CDR3 spells CASTPQMGRGRYTF. The CDR3 DNA is TGTGCCAGTACTCCCCAAATGGGTCGGGGGCGCTACACCTTC.

The chain joins TRBV5-1 to TRBJ2-3; 8 bases are a match to TRBD2. J was trimmed by 6 bases and V by 5 bases; bases with no gene match: 11. The germline V gene encodes CDR1 SGHRS and CDR2 YFSETQ. CDR3 length equals 15 residues. CDR3 bases: TGCGCCAGCAGTCGTTTCGGGACTAGTGGTGATACGCAGTATTTT. As protein: CASSRFGTSGDTQYF.